The clone carrying this T cell receptor (beta chain) was detected many times. These data belong to a study of T-cell reconstitution after alpha-beta-depleted transplantation in children. The TCRbeta library was prepared with unique molecular identifiers. TCRdb redid the calling of the PCR reads with MiXCR, one entry per CDR3 protein. The repertoire has about 200,000 distinct CDR3 sequences, approximately 7% of them found once; the top ten carry 5% to 6.5%. Germline V gene sequence: CDR1 ENHRY, CDR2 SYGVKD. The CDR3 contains 17 residues. V lost 0 bases, J lost 2 bases, and 14 bases lay in between. Sequenced material: PBMCs, taken before TCRalphabeta/CD19-depleted stem cell transplant. The sequence was obtained from a boy aged 2 to 10 with acute lymphoblastic leukemia, due to receive a stem cell transplant. The chain is built from TRBV10-3 and TRBJ2-1, with D hard to call. The CDR3 loop reads CAISESLGRQTYNEQFF. CDR3 sequence (DNA): TGTGCCATCAGTGAGTCTTTAGGTAGGCAAACCTACAATGAGCAGTTCTTC.